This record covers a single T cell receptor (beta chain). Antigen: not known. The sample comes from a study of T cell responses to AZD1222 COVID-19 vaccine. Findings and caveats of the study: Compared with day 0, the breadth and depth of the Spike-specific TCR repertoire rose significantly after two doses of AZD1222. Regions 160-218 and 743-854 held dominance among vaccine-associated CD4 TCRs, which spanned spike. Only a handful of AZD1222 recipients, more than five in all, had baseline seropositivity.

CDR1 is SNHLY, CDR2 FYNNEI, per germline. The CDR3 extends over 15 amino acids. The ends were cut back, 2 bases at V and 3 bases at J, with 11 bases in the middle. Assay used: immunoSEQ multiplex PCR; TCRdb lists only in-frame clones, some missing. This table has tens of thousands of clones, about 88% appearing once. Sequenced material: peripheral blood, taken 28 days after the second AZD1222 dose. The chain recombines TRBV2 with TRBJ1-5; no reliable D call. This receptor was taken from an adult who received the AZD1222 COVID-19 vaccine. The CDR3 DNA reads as TGTGCCAGCAGTGAATGGAGGGCCTTCAATCAGCCCCAGCATTTT. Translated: CASSEWRAFNQPQHF.